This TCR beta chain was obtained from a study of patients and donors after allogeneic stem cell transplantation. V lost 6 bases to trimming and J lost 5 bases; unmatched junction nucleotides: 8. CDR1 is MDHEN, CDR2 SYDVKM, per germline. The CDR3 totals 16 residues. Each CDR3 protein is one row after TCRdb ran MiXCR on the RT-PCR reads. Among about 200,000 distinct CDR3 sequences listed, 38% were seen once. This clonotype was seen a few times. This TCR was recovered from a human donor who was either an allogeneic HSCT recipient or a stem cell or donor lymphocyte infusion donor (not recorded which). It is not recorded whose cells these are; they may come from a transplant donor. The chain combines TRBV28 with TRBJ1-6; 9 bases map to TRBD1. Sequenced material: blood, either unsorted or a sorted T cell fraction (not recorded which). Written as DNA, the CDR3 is TGTGCCAGCAGCGGTACAGGGGGCGTACATAATTCACCCCTCCACTTT. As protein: CASSGTGGVHNSPLHF. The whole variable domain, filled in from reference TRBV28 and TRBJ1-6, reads DVKVTQSSRYLVKRTGEKVFLECVQDMDHENMFWYRQDPGLGLRLIYFSYDVKMKEKGDIPEGYSVSREKKERFSLILESASTNQTSMYLCASSGTGGVHNSPLHFGNGTRLTVT.